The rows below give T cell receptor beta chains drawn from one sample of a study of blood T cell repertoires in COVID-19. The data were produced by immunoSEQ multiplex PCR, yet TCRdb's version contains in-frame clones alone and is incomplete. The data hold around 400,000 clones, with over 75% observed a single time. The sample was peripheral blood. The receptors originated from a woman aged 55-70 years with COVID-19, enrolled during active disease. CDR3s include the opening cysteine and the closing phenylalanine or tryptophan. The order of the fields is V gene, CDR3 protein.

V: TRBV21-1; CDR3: CAGRDRYKAFF
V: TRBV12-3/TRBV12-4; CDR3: CASSFNSGNTIYF
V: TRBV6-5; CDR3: CASKGTGVETQYF
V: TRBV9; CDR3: CASSVGNYGSPLHF
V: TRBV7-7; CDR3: CASSLWHSGGTETQYF
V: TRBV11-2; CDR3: CASSLAAGGAGELFF
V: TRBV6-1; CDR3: CASSERGIGELFF
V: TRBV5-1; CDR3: CASSDGASGGETQYF
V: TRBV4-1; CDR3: CASSPLTTGTNYGYTF
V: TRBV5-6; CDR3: CASTRTGESWAEAFF
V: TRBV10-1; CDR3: CASTGGRGVNTEAFF
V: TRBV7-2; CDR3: CASKKGTRSNYGYTF
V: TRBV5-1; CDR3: CASSLATGGGTEAFF
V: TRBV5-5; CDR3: CASSFREDRGTEQYF
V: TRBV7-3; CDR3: CASSLGTGETGELFF
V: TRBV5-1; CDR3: CASSLVTDNSPLHF
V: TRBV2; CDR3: CASRKEGTTNSPLHF
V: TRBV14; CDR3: CASSRTQGANYGYTF
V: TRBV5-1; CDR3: CASARRETQYF
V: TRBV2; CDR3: CASNPDSYEQYF